This T cell receptor (beta chain) was observed in a study of blood T cell repertoires in COVID-19. How the authors handled the data: Estimation of nucleated cell counts was performed using reference gene primer amplification. Using immunoSEQ multiplex PCR, the repertoire was profiled, and TCRdb retains in-frame clones only, with some absent. The V and J calls and the clone size are those of that table, but D and trimming were determined from the DNA. Among under 140,000 clones listed, 70% to 90% were seen once. Germline V gene data show CDR1 as MNHEY and CDR2 as SVGAGI. V gave up 2 bases and J gave up 8 bases; unmatched junction bases: 9. This CDR3 has 15 amino acids.

The rearrangement joins TRBV6-5 to TRBJ1-2; 9 bases map to TRBD1. This clonotype was sampled from a woman in her 50s with acute or convalescent COVID-19. Sequencing input: peripheral blood. This CDR3 is CASSYGGGTGIGYTF. The CDR3 coding sequence is TGTGCCAGCAGTTACGGGGGGGGGACAGGGATCGGCTACACCTTC.